This TCR beta chain was sequenced for a study of shared clonotypes between healthy human individuals (dated by TCRdb to about 2020). In terms of the full investigation: The cohort comprised a couple of women and a few men aged 18 to 49 years. Blood TCR repertoires of 5 or 6 healthy adults were deeply sequenced to estimate repertoire size and the extent of clonotype sharing between individuals. To increase sequencing depth and limit assay-specific biases, different laboratories used diverse techniques to prepare libraries and sequence TCR repertoires. Each donor's leukapheresis produced roughly between roughly 0.85 and 10 billion PBMCs. For each donor, three plates each were used for CD4 naive and CD4 memory, two plates were used for CD8 naive, and one plate was used for CD8 memory. Beyond this particular receptor, the publication reports: About 5% of naive CD4, 3.5% of naive CD8, about 2.5% of memory CD4, and less than 0.45% of memory CD8 clonotypes were shared across a few donors. Because the study included only a small number of donors, the genetic and exposure-history diversity represented was limited. Sampling was restricted to blood, and TCR repertoires in tissues likely differ from the TCR repertoires found in blood. Based on pairwise subsampling, the degree of clonotype sharing among donors was expected to be affected by sequencing depth. Incomplete sequencing was indicated by rarefaction of sorted-subset datasets, despite the large sequencing depth. Clonotypes shared by all four sorted-subset donors showed higher generation probabilities than non-shared clonotypes. Larger estimated clonotype richness was generally found for naive subsets than for memory subsets.

The V end gives up 5 bases and the J end 6 bases, leaving 13 bases in the junction not matched to a gene. CDR1 and CDR2, per the germline V gene, are SGHAT and FQNNGV. Measured from the cysteine to the phenylalanine, the CDR3 is 16 residues long. Left in the record is the CDR3 DNA by itself, 48 bases read in frame from the first base. Using the deep immunoSEQ assay, TCR CDR3 regions were amplified from genomic DNA by multiplex PCR. Extracted genomic DNA from each cell subset was distributed evenly across all wells of several immunoSEQ 96-well plates, and each plate was treated as a replicate. For sorted subsets, each replicate PCR was loaded with approximately 190 ng genomic DNA, equivalent to approximately 27,000 T cell genomes. Purified libraries were quantified with a Qubit 3.0 fluorometer, sized on a Bioanalyzer 2100, and re-quantified with the KAPA Library Quantification kit. A separate single-read 150-cycle Illumina NextSeq 550 flow cell was used to sequence each immunoSEQ 96-well plate. Turning to the authors' computational methods: The immunoSEQ output contained only junctional sequences without quality scores, so filtering could not match that applied to full-length reads. Sequences were annotated with PyIR, a Python wrapper for IgBLAST v1.9, using IMGT germline references to assign V/J genes and CDR3. Reads with weak V/J assignments (E-value above 1e-6), missing CDR3, stop codons, out-of-frame junctions, or ambiguous translated residues were removed. V3J clonotypes were defined as sequences sharing the same inferred V gene, J gene, and CDR3 amino acid sequence. The percentage overlap between two repertoires was calculated by dividing the number of shared unique clonotypes by the size of the smaller repertoire. Repertoire richness was assessed with RTK rarefaction, the Chao1 estimator, and Recon v2.1 estimates of unobserved clonotypes. Generation probabilities were computed with OLGA for all TCRbeta clonotypes obtained by the gDNA method from several donors. This is the immuneACCESS table as TCRdb keeps it, with only in-frame sequences that have V and J called. A part of the clones is gone; compared with another copy, unresolved V genes explain less than half, and the rest is unexplained. From that table come the V and J calls and clone size; the DNA was used to work out D and trimming. The sample has under 600,000 clones on record, approximately 95% of them singletons. Around 0.067% of the sample is in the top ten clones.

Donors were healthy HIV-negative adults with no recently reported acute infections or vaccinations. Every donor was a Caucasian adult residing in Nashville, Tennessee, USA. CD4+ T cells were enriched by magnetic negative selection, after which naive cells were positively selected on CD45RA and the negative fraction was taken as the memory subset. After blood collection by leukapheresis, PBMCs were isolated using Ficoll-Histopaque density gradient centrifugation and then cryopreserved in the vapor phase of liquid nitrogen. Analytical flow cytometry was used to check the purity and quantity of every magnetically sorted T cell population. From each sorted fraction, genomic DNA was isolated and quantified by UV absorbance on a Nanodrop 2000c. With respect to this clone: What this receptor recognizes is not known. No base quality information exists; no much larger clone differs at one position.

The chain joins TRBV11-2 to TRBJ1-2, with TRBD1 matching 9 junction bases. This receptor was taken from a young woman in good health. The sequenced sample was naive CD4+ T cells sorted from blood. The cell subset or site label corresponds to: CD45RA+ positively selected. The CDR3 corresponds to CASSRGQGRILDGYTF. The sequence in DNA is TGTGCCAGCAGCAGAGGACAGGGGAGGATCCTGGATGGCTACACCTTC.